This T cell receptor (beta chain) was obtained from a study of Ad26.COV2.S vaccination and SARS-CoV-2 variants (dated by TCRdb to about 2021). Regarding the study in general: Donors in the vaccine arm were drawn from COV1001, a multicentre, randomized, double-blind, placebo-controlled phase I-IIa trial testing Ad26.COV2.S in healthy adults. The TCR-sequenced set comprised about 32 samples: approximately 19 Ad26.COV2.S vaccine recipients, 5 placebo recipients and 8 SARS-CoV-2 convalescent individuals. Investigators remained blinded to trial group allocation during experiments and outcome assessment. Sequencing of the TCRbeta repertoire served to evaluate the specificity and breadth of SARS-CoV-2-reactive T cell receptors following Ad26.COV2.S vaccination. Participants in the trial were split at random into five groups of five each, receiving low-dose or high-dose Ad26.COV2.S once or twice, or else placebo on both occasions. Dosing of Ad26.COV2.S was intramuscular, at either 5x10^10 or 1x10^11 viral particles, delivered as one shot or as two shots spaced 56 days apart. Results and caveats for the whole study, not just this receptor: Substantial breadth of spike-specific CD8+ and CD4+ T cell responses was reported after vaccination. According to the authors, total T cell responses may have been underestimated by the TCR breadth and depth analyses. Ad26.COV2.S recipients had higher spike-specific TCR breadth than placebo recipients (P = 0.0014). Comparable non-spike TCR breadth was observed between vaccine and placebo recipients, consistent with only spike being contained in the vaccine. The study was not powered for comparison of responses between vaccine doses or regimens.

The immunoSEQ Assay was used to sequence TCRbeta CDR3 regions. After extraction, genomic DNA underwent amplification by bias-controlled multiplex PCR, followed by high-throughput sequencing. The original methods were these. To quantify the absolute abundance of every unique TCRbeta CDR3 region, sequences were collapsed and filtered. T cell fraction was estimated by normalization of TCRbeta template counts to usable DNA, with usable DNA being measured through amplification of reference genes present in all nucleated cells. Repertoire TCRs were annotated as SARS-CoV-2-specific by exact matching of V gene, CDR3 amino acid sequence and J gene to a known reactive TCR set. The reference SARS-CoV-2 TCR set came from MIRA and was filtered for enrichment in COVID-19-positive ImmuneCODE repertoires, removing public or cross-reactive TCRs. Using the MIRA antigens, annotated TCRs were further analysed by specific ORF or by position within an ORF. Depth was the summed frequency of annotated unique rearrangements, while breadth was defined as annotated unique rearrangements over total unique productive rearrangements. Two-sided Wilcoxon rank-sum tests were applied when comparing TCR breadth between groups. The clones in this table, taken by TCRdb from immuneACCESS, are in-frame only. Not every clone is retained; where verified, under half of the shortfall comes from an unresolved V gene, and the cause of the rest is unknown. D and trimming were read from the DNA, whereas the V and J calls and clone size are those reported in that table. This sample has under 600,000 clones in its table, and nearly 90% of those were observed once. Jointly, the top ten make up 1.5% to 2% of the sample.

From the cysteine up to the phenylalanine, the CDR3 has a length of 16 residues. The read is trimmed to its CDR3 DNA, 48 bases read in frame from base 1. Ends trimmed: V by 4 bases, J by 1 base; bases unmatched to a gene: 6. Sequences MNHNS (CDR1) and SASEGT (CDR2) are obtained from the germline V gene. Of note for this clone: Its antigen remains undetermined. No base quality values were provided; no much bigger clone lies one nucleotide off.

The treatment or condition label on this specimen signifies: 19 received Ad26.COV2.S at low or high dose, single or two shots; 5 received placebo; per-sample allocation not given. Repertoires of vaccine and placebo recipients were sequenced from samples taken on day 63 after the first injection. Cohort 1b enrolled some 25 adults aged 18-55 years at a single site in Boston, USA, between 29 July and 7 August 2020. Ad26.COV2.S was a replication-incompetent adenovirus type 26 vector expressing a prefusion-stabilized SARS-CoV-2 spike protein from the original Wuhan strain. The origin of this receptor is a person aged 18-65 years who received the Ad26.COV2.S COVID-19 vaccine or a placebo. The chain is made from TRBV6-1 and TRBJ2-1; TRBD2 agrees with 8 junctional bases. The material was peripheral blood, obtained in a trial of Ad26.COV2.S vaccine versus placebo. The encoded CDR3 is CASSGEAGGSYNEQFF. The nucleotide sequence is given as TGTGCCAGCAGTGGAGAGGCGGGGGGATCCTACAATGAGCAGTTCTTC.